This T cell receptor (beta chain) derives from a study of T-cell reconstitution after alpha-beta-depleted transplantation in children. On this clonotype itself: The CDR3 does not end in the conserved phenylalanine or tryptophan, so this is likely a read error.

Between the trimmed V and J ends, which lost 5 bases and 2 bases, there was a span of 9 bases. From germline, CDR1 is DFQATT and CDR2 SNEGSKA (reference sequence). This CDR3 is 13 amino acids long. Molecular barcoding with unique molecular identifiers was used for the TCRbeta library. TCRdb reprocessed the PCR reads with MiXCR, giving one entry per CDR3 protein. This table holds about 200,000 distinct CDR3 sequences, under 20% found once. The gene calls are TRBV20-1 and TRBJ1-4; D possibly corresponds to TRBD1 (6 bases). This material consisted of PBMCs, mostly from graft donor cells, taken 360 days after TCRalphabeta/CD19-depleted stem cell transplant. The TCR was taken from a male patient aged 2-9 years who had a stem cell transplant for acute lymphoblastic leukemia, so the T cells may come from the graft donor. The CDR3, as DNA: TGCAGTGCTGAACAGGGTACTAATGAAAAACTGTTTTAT. Its translation is CSAEQGTNEKLFY.